The 29 T cell receptor beta chains below come from one sample, sequenced in a study of circulating and synovial CD4+ cells in juvenile arthritis. TCRdb's copy holds only in-frame clones and misses some; the assay was immunoSEQ multiplex PCR. The sample records around 32,000 clones, over 85% being singletons. Sequenced material: CD4+ T cells from blood. Receptor source: a human donor with juvenile idiopathic arthritis.

The chain combines TRBV7-8 with TRBJ2-7; 8 nucleotides line up with TRBD2. This CDR3 spans 14 amino acids. After removal of 4 bases from V and 4 bases from J, the junction contained 6 bases not matched to a gene. CDR1 SGHVS and CDR2 FQNEAQ come from the germline V gene. The CDR3 here is CASSSSGREYEQYF. The CDR3 DNA reads as TGTGCCAGCAGCTCGAGCGGGAGAGAGTACGAGCAGTACTTC.

This sequence joins TRBV28 and TRBJ1-5, with D possibly being TRBD1 (5 bases). The CDR3 spans 15 residues. Trimming left V 4 bases short and J 0 bases short, with 10 bases between. CDR1 MDHEN and CDR2 SYDVKM come from the germline V gene. In DNA, the CDR3 is TGTGCCAGCAGTTCGGGGGATTATAGCAATCAGCCCCAGCATTTT. It translates to CASSSGDYSNQPQHF.

For the CDR3, the DNA is TGCGCCAGCAGTTTAGATGGTAACAGGGGACGTGAGCAGTACTTC. As protein: CASSLDGNRGREQYF. The chain joins TRBV5-1 to TRBJ2-7; TRBD1 matches at 7 bases. CDR1 and CDR2 (germline): SGHRS, YFSETQ. The CDR3 covers 15 residues. V gave up 5 bases and J gave up 7 bases; unmatched junction bases: 15.

V gene TRBV29-1 combines with J gene TRBJ2-7; D is perhaps TRBD1 (6 bases). The CDR3 has 12 amino acids. From germline, CDR1 is SQVTM and CDR2 ANQGSEA. Trimming left V 6 bases short and J 6 bases short, with 15 bases between. CDR3 coding DNA: TGCAGCGTAGGTACAGGGTCTGGCGAGCAGTACTTC. This sequence encodes CSVGTGSGEQYF.

The chain couples TRBV18 to TRBJ2-5, with 9 bases matching TRBD1. The length of the CDR3 is 13 residues. Germline V lookup: CDR1 KGHSH, CDR2 LQKENI. Trimming at V came to 4 bases and at J to 8 bases, leaving 5 bases not matched to a gene. The CDR3 is CASSRPGQGTQYF. Here the CDR3 DNA reads TGTGCCAGCTCACGACCGGGACAGGGAACCCAGTACTTC.

The chain links TRBV4-1 to TRBJ2-1; tentative D call: TRBD1 (5 bases). V was pared by 4 bases and J by 0 bases, with 7 bases between. The V gene's germline CDR1 is MGHRA and CDR2 YSYEKL. The CDR3 runs to 14 residues. CDR3: CASSRQSSYNEQFF. DNA of the CDR3: TGCGCCAGCAGCCGACAGAGCTCCTACAATGAGCAGTTCTTC.

CDR3 residues: CASERNGTSVNNEQFF. The CDR3 DNA follows: TGCGCCAGCGAAAGAAACGGGACTAGCGTAAACAATGAGCAGTTCTTC. This chain uses TRBV5-1 with TRBJ2-1; TRBD2 aligns across 10 bases. Germline V gene data show CDR1 as SGHRS and CDR2 as YFSETQ. V trimming: 7 bases; J trimming: 5 bases; junction bases outside the gene matches: 12. This CDR3 is 16 amino acids long.

The chain uses TRBV7-8 and TRBJ1-1; 10 bases fit TRBD1. The CDR3 consists of 15 residues. The V segment lost 3 bases and the J segment 4 bases; nucleotides outside the gene matches: 5. Germline V gene data show CDR1 as SGHVS and CDR2 as FQNEAQ. The CDR3 coding sequence is TGTGCCAGCAGCTTTGGGACAGGGGCTCTCACTGAAGCTTTCTTT. Amino acids: CASSFGTGALTEAFF. The variable domain in full, with the rest retrieved from reference TRBV7-8 and TRBJ1-1, is GAGVSQSPRYKVAKRGQDVALRCDPISGHVSLFWYQQALGQGPEFLTYFQNEAQLDKSGLPSDRFFAERPEGSVSTLKIQRTQQEDSAVYLCASSFGTGALTEAFFGQGTRLTVV.

V and J are TRBV6-5 and TRBJ1-6, with TRBD1 as a possible D gene (5 bases). The CDR3 is 15 residues long. Germline values: CDR1 MNHEY, CDR2 SVGAGI. Trimming took 6 bases from V and 4 from J, leaving 13 bases between them. In DNA form, the CDR3 reads TGTGCCAGCAGCCTTACGGGGGTTTATAATTCACCCCTCCACTTT. Amino acid sequence: CASSLTGVYNSPLHF.

This chain joins TRBV5-4 and TRBJ1-1; 7 bases map to TRBD1. Per germline, CDR1 SGHNT and CDR2 YYREEE (reference sequence). The CDR3 totals 17 residues. V was pared by 4 bases and J by 0 bases, with 12 bases of the junction left unmatched. The CDR3 DNA reads as TGTGCCAGCAGCCCCCGCGCAGGGGGGCCCTTGAACACTGAAGCTTTCTTT. Translation: CASSPRAGGPLNTEAFF.

The chain links TRBV5-1 to TRBJ2-7, with 11 bases matching TRBD2. V shed 5 bases and J 2 bases; nucleotides not matched to a gene: 0. Germline V lookup: CDR1 SGHRS, CDR2 YFSETQ. The CDR3 has 13 amino acids. The CDR3 nucleotides read TGCGCCAGCAGTAGCGGGAGGGCCTACGAGCAGTACTTC. Translated, it gives CASSSGRAYEQYF.

Remarks on this clone: Sequence at one end of the junction differs from germline and may be a read error. This chain joins TRBV4-1 and TRBJ1-5, with no clear D. CDR3 length: 16 amino acids. CDR1 is MGHRA, CDR2 YSYEKL, per germline. CDR3 DNA: TGCGCCAGCAGCCAAGACTCGGGGTTTGGCAATCAGCCCCGGCATTTT. Translating gives CASSQDSGFGNQPRHF.

The chain joins TRBV7-8 to TRBJ2-3; the D gene is possibly TRBD2 (5 bases). Trimming pared 0 bases from V and 4 bases from J, leaving 14 bases between. Germline CDR1 SGHVS, CDR2 FQNEAQ. This CDR3 has 16 amino acids. CDR3 sequence reads: CASSLAGMGSADTQYF. In DNA, the CDR3 is TGTGCCAGCAGCTTAGCTGGTATGGGGAGCGCAGATACGCAGTATTTT.

The chain is built from TRBV25-1 and TRBJ1-1; D is ambiguous. V lost 2 bases and J lost 10, with 11 bases in between. The CDR3 runs 12 residues. Per the germline V gene, CDR1 is MGHDK and CDR2 is SYGVNS. The CDR3 bases are TGTGCCAGCAGTGAAAGGCACGCGGGAGCTTTCTTT. This translates into CASSERHAGAFF.

The chain couples TRBV28 to TRBJ1-1; D might be TRBD1 (5 bases). V was clipped by 3 bases and J by 3 bases, with 11 bases between them. Per germline, CDR1 MDHEN and CDR2 SYDVKM. The CDR3 has 14 residues. The CDR3 nucleotides read TGTGCCAGCAGTTTGGGGGGTCGGGACACTGAAGCTTTCTTT. This sequence encodes CASSLGGRDTEAFF.

V and J are TRBV9 and TRBJ2-1; 12 bases fit TRBD2. The CDR3 runs to 13 residues. Germline-derived CDR1 and CDR2 are SGDLS and YYNGEE. V trimming: 3 bases; J trimming: 10 bases; junction bases outside the gene matches: 2. In nucleotides, the CDR3 is TGTGCCAGCAGCGGACTAGCGGGAGAGGAGCAGTTCTTC. Translating it yields CASSGLAGEEQFF.

The chain uses TRBV9 and TRBJ1-2; 7 bases fit TRBD1. After removal of 3 bases from V and 4 bases from J, the junction contained 15 bases not matched to a gene. Germline-derived CDR1 and CDR2 are SGDLS and YYNGEE. The length of the CDR3 is 17 residues. This chain's CDR3 is CASSGPGTEVNRYGYTF. In nucleotides, the CDR3 is TGTGCCAGCAGCGGCCCCGGGACAGAGGTGAATCGCTATGGCTACACCTTC.

The V gene is TRBV4-1, the J gene TRBJ1-1; D gene uncertain. The CDR3 covers 15 residues. Looked up from germline, CDR1 is MGHRA and CDR2 is YSYEKL. V was trimmed by 1 base and J by 4 bases, leaving 13 bases between them. The CDR3 nucleotides read TGCGCCAGCAGCCAAGTTGGAGGGCTTGGCACTGAAGCTTTCTTT. Protein: CASSQVGGLGTEAFF.

The genes are TRBV5-5 and TRBJ1-5; maybe TRBD1 (6 bases). With 4 bases removed from V and 4 bases from J, the gap between germline ends came to 15 bases. Germline assignment: CDR1 SGHKS and CDR2 YYEKEE (reference sequence). This CDR3 has 15 amino acids. Here the CDR3 DNA reads TGTGCCAGCAGCACTACAGGGTTGGATAATCAGCCCCAGCATTTT. This translates into CASSTTGLDNQPQHF. Full variable domain (outside the CDR3, taken from reference TRBV5-5 and TRBJ1-5): DAGVTQSPTHLIKTRGQQVTLRCSPISGHKSVSWYQQVLGQGPQFIFQYYEKEERGRGNFPDRFSARQFPNYSSELNVNALLLGDSALYLCASSTTGLDNQPQHFGDGTRLSIL.

The chain is built from TRBV4-1 and TRBJ2-3, with TRBD1 identical over 7 bases. J lost 4 bases, V lost 4 bases, and 5 bases had no gene match. CDR3 size: 14 residues. Germline loops: CDR1 MGHRA, CDR2 YSYEKL. This CDR3 is CASSLQTGSDTQYF. For the CDR3, the DNA is TGCGCCAGCAGCCTCCAGACAGGGTCAGATACGCAGTATTTT.

J is TRBJ2-5 and V is TRBV4-1; D remains unclear. The J call is doubtful: the DNA matches TRBJ2-7 better. This CDR3 region has 16 residues. Germline V gives CDR1 MGHRA, CDR2 YSYEKL. This CDR3 is CASSQGLSQVPYEQYF. The CDR3 DNA sequence: TGCGCCAGCAGCCAAGGCCTTTCGCAGGTCCCCTACGAGCAGTACTTC.

This chain uses TRBV28 with TRBJ1-1, with D uncertain. Germline lookup yields CDR1 MDHEN and CDR2 SYDVKM. This CDR3 region has 10 residues. The V and J ends lost 7 bases and 8 bases respectively, with 8 bases between them. In DNA form, the CDR3 reads TGTGCCAGCATAGCGGAAGAAGCTTTCTTT. Its protein product is CASIAEEAFF.

The CDR3 DNA sequence: TGTGCCAGCAGCGGGCAGGGGGCCCCCGGGCACAATGAGCAGTTCTTC. Translated: CASSGQGAPGHNEQFF. The chain is built from TRBV9 and TRBJ2-1; 8 bases are shared with TRBD1. Per the germline V gene, CDR1 is SGDLS and CDR2 is YYNGEE. The ends lost 3 bases at V and 5 bases at J; junction bases unmatched: 10. The CDR3 loop spans 16 amino acids.

This rearrangement joins TRBV19 to TRBJ2-5; D is ambiguous. This CDR3 spans 10 amino acids. V lost 10 bases, J lost 1 base, and 4 bases lay in between. Looked up from germline, CDR1 is LNHDA and CDR2 is SQIVND (reference sequence). CDR3 nucleotides: TGTGCCACTCTCCAAGAGACCCAGTACTTC. Residues: CATLQETQYF.

V gene TRBV6-4 combines with J gene TRBJ2-5; TRBD1 agrees at 7 bases. This CDR3 region has 13 residues. Germline V lookup: CDR1 MRHNA, CDR2 SNTAGT. J gave up 2 bases and V 5 bases, and 2 bases lay outside the gene matches. The CDR3 DNA sequence: TGTGCCAGCAGTCCGACAGGGCAAGAGACCCAGTACTTC. Protein: CASSPTGQETQYF.

This chain joins TRBV7-8 and TRBJ1-2; the D gene is possibly TRBD1 (6 bases). Germline CDR1 SGHVS, CDR2 FQNEAQ. CDR3 length: 16 residues. V lost 5 bases, J lost 0 bases, and 16 bases lay in between. The CDR3 is CASSHVEDRANYGYTF. The CDR3 nucleotides read TGTGCCAGCAGCCATGTAGAGGACAGAGCTAACTATGGCTACACCTTC.

Concerning this clone itself: The sample holds other DNA sequences that translate to the same CDR3. The V call is TRBV28, the J call TRBJ1-5, with 7 nucleotides matching TRBD1. V trimming: 6 bases; J trimming: 5 bases; junction bases outside the gene matches: 10. The CDR3 has 15 residues. Per the germline V gene, CDR1 is MDHEN and CDR2 is SYDVKM. CDR3 in amino acids: CASSSSRQGYQPQHF. In nucleotides, the CDR3 is TGTGCCAGCAGCTCCTCTCGACAGGGTTATCAGCCCCAGCATTTT.

The chain links TRBV5-1 to TRBJ2-5, with 7 positions matching TRBD1. From germline, CDR1 is SGHRS and CDR2 YFSETQ. The CDR3 runs to 15 residues. V gave up 3 bases and J gave up 5 bases; unmatched junction bases: 10. Written as DNA, the CDR3 is TGCGCCAGCAGCTCATTACAGGGGTCAGGGGAGACCCAGTACTTC. Amino acid sequence: CASSSLQGSGETQYF.

This clone was counted a single time. The chain employs TRBV30 and TRBJ2-1; 8 bases agree with TRBD2. Germline lookup yields CDR1 GTSNPN and CDR2 SVGIG (reference sequence). V trimming: 3 bases; J trimming: 10 bases; junction bases outside the gene matches: 14. This CDR3 region has 15 residues. The CDR3 DNA follows: TGTGCCTGGAGGGGAGCGGGAGTTTCTGGACGCGAGCAGTTCTTC. Protein: CAWRGAGVSGREQFF.